This TCR beta chain emerged from a study of blood T cells in healthy people across ages. Germline CDR1 LGHNA, CDR2 YSLEER. Trimming took 1 base from V and 3 from J, leaving 5 bases between them. This CDR3 is 13 amino acids long. A second PCR of about 6 to 12 cycles used a sample-barcoded 5' primer and a J-beta primer mix. TCRdb ran MiXCR on the 5' RACE reads and lists one entry per CDR3 protein. This sample has about 1.1 million distinct CDR3 sequences, with about two fifths found just once. This clonotype was recorded at least ten times. The chain combines TRBV4-3 with TRBJ2-3; D is unclear. The TCR originated in a man between 18 and 35 years old in good health. Sequenced material: blood. The CDR3 sequence is CASSQVMTDTQYF. In DNA form, the CDR3 reads TGCGCCAGCAGCCAAGTTATGACAGATACGCAGTATTTT.